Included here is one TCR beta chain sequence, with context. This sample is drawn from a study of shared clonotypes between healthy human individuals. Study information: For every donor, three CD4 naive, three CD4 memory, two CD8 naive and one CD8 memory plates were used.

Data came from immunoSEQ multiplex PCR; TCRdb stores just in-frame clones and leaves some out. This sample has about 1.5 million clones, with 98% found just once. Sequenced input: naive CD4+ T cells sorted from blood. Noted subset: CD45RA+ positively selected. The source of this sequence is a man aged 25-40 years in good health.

Here the CDR3 reads CASSLGGLAGRYNEQFF. As DNA, the CDR3 is TGTGCCAGCAGCTTAGGTGGACTAGCGGGCCGGTACAATGAGCAGTTCTTC. The chain carries TRBV7-2 and TRBJ2-1; 11 nucleotides match TRBD2. CDR3 length equals 17 residues. The V segment lost 1 base and the J segment 4 bases; nucleotides outside the gene matches: 6. Per the germline V gene, CDR1 is SGHTA and CDR2 is FQGNSA.